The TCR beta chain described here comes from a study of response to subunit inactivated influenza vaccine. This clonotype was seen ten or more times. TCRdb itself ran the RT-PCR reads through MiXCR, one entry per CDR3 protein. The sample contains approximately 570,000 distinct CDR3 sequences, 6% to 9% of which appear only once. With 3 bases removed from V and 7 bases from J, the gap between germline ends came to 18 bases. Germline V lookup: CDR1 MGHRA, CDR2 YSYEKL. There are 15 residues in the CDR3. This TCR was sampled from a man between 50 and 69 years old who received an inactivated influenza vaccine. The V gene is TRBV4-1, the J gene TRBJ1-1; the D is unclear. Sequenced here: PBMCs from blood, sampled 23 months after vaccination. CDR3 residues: CASSHGREHPFEAFF. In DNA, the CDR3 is TGCGCCAGCAGCCACGGCCGGGAGCACCCCTTTGAAGCTTTCTTT.